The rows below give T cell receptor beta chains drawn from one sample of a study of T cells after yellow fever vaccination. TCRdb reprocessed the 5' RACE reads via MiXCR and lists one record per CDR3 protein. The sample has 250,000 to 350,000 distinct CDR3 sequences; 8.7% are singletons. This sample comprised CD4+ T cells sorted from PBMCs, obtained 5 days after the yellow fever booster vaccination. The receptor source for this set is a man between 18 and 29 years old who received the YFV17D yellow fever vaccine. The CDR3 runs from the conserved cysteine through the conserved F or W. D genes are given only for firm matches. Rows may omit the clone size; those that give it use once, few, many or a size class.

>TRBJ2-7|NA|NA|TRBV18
CASSPPSQKGEQYF
TGTGCCAGCTCACCCCCCTCTCAAAAGGGCGAGCAGTACTTC
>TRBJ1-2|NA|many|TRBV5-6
CASSLDIRGYTF
TGTGCCAGCAGCTTGGATATACGTGGCTACACCTTC
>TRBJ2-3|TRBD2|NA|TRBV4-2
CASSPRTSGGADTQYF
TGTGCCAGCAGCCCACGGACTAGCGGGGGAGCAGATACGCAGTATTTT
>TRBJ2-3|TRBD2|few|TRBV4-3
CASTPRSSGGADTQYF
TGCGCCAGCACCCCCCGTTCTAGCGGGGGGGCAGATACGCAGTATTTT
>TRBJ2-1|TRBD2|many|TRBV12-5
CASGRLAGANYNEQFF
TGTGCTAGTGGTCGACTAGCGGGGGCCAACTACAATGAGCAGTTCTTC
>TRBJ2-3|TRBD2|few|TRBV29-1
CSVKGVRGGSTDTQYF
TGCAGCGTCAAAGGGGTGCGGGGGGGCAGCACAGATACGCAGTATTTT
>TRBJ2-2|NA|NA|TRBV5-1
CASIMGPSTGELFF
TGCGCCAGCATAATGGGACCCTCCACCGGGGAGCTGTTTTTT
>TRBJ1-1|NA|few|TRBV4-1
CASSQLSRNTEAFF
TGCGCCAGCAGCCAATTATCACGGAACACTGAAGCTTTCTTT
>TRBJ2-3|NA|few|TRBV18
CASSPPGPTDTQYF
TGTGCCAGCTCACCTCCGGGGCCGACAGATACGCAGTATTTT
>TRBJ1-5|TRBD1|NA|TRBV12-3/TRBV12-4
CASSLGTGMYQPQHF
TGTGCCAGCAGTTTGGGGACAGGGATGTATCAGCCCCAGCATTTT
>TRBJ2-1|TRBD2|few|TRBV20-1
CSARTSGGANEQFF
TGCAGTGCCCGTACTAGCGGGGGGGCCAATGAGCAGTTCTTC
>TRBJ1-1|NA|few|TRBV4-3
CASSPRLLQNTEAFF
TGCGCCAGCAGCCCCCGGCTACTGCAGAACACTGAAGCTTTCTTT
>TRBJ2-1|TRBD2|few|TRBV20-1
CSAYPGLPLSNEQFF
TGCAGTGCTTACCCGGGACTACCCCTCTCCAATGAGCAGTTCTTC
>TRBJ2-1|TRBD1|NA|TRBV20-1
CSARPFQGANNNEQFF
TGCAGTGCTAGGCCCTTTCAGGGGGCGAACAACAATGAGCAGTTCTTC
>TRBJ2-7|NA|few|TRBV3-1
CASSPYLGEYEQYF
TGTGCCAGCAGCCCCTATCTGGGGGAGTACGAGCAGTACTTC
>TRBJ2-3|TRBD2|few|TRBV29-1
CSASGGDTDTQYF
TGCAGCGCTAGCGGGGGGGACACAGATACGCAGTATTTT
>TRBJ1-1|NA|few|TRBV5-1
CASSRDPGNTEAFF
TGCGCCAGCAGCCGGGACCCCGGGAACACTGAAGCTTTCTTT
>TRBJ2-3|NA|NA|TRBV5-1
CASSLGDVSSTDTQYF
TGCGCCAGCAGCTTGGGGGATGTCTCTAGCACAGATACGCAGTATTTT
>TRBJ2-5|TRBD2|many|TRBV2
CASRRGGQETQYF
TGTGCCAGCAGACGCGGGGGCCAAGAGACCCAGTACTTC
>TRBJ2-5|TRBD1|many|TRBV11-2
CASSLMGGTGGSETQYF
TGTGCCAGCAGCTTAATGGGGGGGACAGGGGGCTCCGAGACCCAGTACTTC
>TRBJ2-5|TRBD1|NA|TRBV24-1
CATSDFTGVGETQYF
TGTGCCACCAGTGATTTCACAGGGGTAGGAGAGACCCAGTACTTC
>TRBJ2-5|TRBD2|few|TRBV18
CASSSTSGQETQYF
TGTGCCAGCTCATCGACTAGCGGGCAAGAGACCCAGTACTTC
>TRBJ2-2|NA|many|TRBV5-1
CASSLVGQSNTGELFF
TGCGCCAGCAGCTTGGTTGGACAATCAAACACCGGGGAGCTGTTTTTT
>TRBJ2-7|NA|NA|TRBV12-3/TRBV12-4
CASSSPGEVYEQYF
TGTGCCAGCAGTAGCCCCGGGGAGGTCTACGAGCAGTACTTC
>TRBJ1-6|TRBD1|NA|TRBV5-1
CASSLASGQGHSPLHF
TGCGCCAGCAGCTTAGCATCGGGACAGGGACATTCACCCCTCCACTTT
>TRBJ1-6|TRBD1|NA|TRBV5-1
CASSSEGQGFSPLHF
TGCGCCAGCAGCTCAGAGGGACAGGGTTTTTCACCCCTCCACTTT
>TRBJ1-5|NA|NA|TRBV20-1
CSVYRGDNQPQHF
TGCAGTGTATATAGAGGGGACAATCAGCCCCAGCATTTT
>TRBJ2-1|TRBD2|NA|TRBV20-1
CSARDQAGLYNEQFF
TGCAGTGCTAGAGACCAAGCGGGGTTGTACAATGAGCAGTTCTTC
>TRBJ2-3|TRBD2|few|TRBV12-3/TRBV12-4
CASSPPRTSGGADTQYF
TGTGCCAGCAGTCCTCCCCGGACTAGCGGGGGGGCAGATACGCAGTATTTT
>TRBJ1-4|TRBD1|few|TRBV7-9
CASSLQGAGDEKLFF
TGTGCCAGCAGCTTACAGGGGGCTGGAGATGAAAAACTGTTTTTT
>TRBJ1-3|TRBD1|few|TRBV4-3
CASSKGQGNGNTIYF
TGCGCCAGCAGCAAGGGACAGGGAAATGGAAACACCATATATTTT
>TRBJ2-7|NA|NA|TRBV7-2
CASSLGTGRDEQYF
TGTGCCAGCAGCTTAGGGACAGGGAGGGACGAGCAGTACTTC
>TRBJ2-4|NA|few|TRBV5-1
CASSRLRPPGNIQYF
TGCGCCAGCAGCCGGCTACGTCCTCCGGGAAACATTCAGTACTTC
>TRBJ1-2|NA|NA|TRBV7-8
CASSLSTGLTPYGYTF
TGTGCCAGCAGCTTATCGACCGGACTGACCCCCTATGGCTACACCTTC
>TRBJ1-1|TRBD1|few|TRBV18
CASSPGRGSRTEAFF
TGTGCCAGCTCACCAGGCAGGGGGTCCCGCACTGAAGCTTTCTTT
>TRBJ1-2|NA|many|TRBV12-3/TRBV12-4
CASSLGWQGPNYGYTF
TGTGCCAGCAGTTTAGGTTGGCAGGGACCAAACTATGGCTACACCTTC
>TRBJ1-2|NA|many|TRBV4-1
CASSQDFNYGYTF
TGCGCCAGCAGCCAAGACTTTAACTATGGCTACACCTTC
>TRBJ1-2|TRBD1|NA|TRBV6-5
CASSYPPGQGGYTF
TGTGCCAGCAGTTACCCGCCGGGACAGGGGGGCTACACCTTC
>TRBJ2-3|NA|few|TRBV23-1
CASSQGDPTTDTQYF
TGCGCCAGCAGTCAAGGAGACCCAACCACAGATACGCAGTATTTT
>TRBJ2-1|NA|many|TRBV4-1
CASSQPTGYGSYNEQFF
TGCGCCAGCAGCCAACCTACGGGTTATGGGTCCTACAATGAGCAGTTCTTC
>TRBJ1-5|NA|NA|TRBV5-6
CASSLNRAPSNQPQHF
TGTGCCAGCAGCTTAAACAGGGCCCCTAGCAATCAGCCCCAGCATTTT
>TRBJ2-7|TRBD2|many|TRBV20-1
CSATPSGGSYEQYF
TGCAGTGCTACCCCTAGCGGGGGGTCCTACGAGCAGTACTTC
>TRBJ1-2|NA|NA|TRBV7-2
CASSLALLSNYGYTF
TGTGCCAGCAGCTTAGCGCTCCTATCTAACTATGGCTACACCTTC
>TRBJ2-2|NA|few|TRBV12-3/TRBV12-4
CASTGTSGTGELFF
TGTGCCAGCACCGGGACGTCGGGCACCGGGGAGCTGTTTTTT
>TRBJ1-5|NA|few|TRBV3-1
CASSGTWGGNQPQHF
TGTGCCAGCAGCGGGACCTGGGGAGGCAATCAGCCCCAGCATTTT
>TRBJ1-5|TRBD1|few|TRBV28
CASSFLDRGHQPQHF
TGTGCCAGCAGTTTCCTGGACAGGGGGCATCAGCCCCAGCATTTT
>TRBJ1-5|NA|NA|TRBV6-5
CASSRSGGNQPQHF
TGTGCCAGCAGCCGCTCCGGGGGGAATCAGCCCCAGCATTTT
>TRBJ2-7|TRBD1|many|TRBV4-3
CASSQQVPYSTGVEQYF
TGCGCCAGCAGCCAACAAGTCCCTTACTCAACAGGGGTCGAGCAGTACTTC
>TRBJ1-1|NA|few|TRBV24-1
CATSVGGTEAFF
TGTGCCACCAGTGTGGGGGGCACTGAAGCTTTCTTT
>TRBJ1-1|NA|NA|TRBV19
CASRPGADNTEAFF
TGTGCCAGTCGCCCAGGGGCCGATAACACTGAAGCTTTCTTT
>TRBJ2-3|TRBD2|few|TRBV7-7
CASSLGALAGGTDTQYF
TGTGCTAGCAGCTTAGGGGCCCTAGCGGGGGGCACAGATACGCAGTATTTT
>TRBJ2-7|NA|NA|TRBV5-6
CASSFLGDGAEQYF
TGTGCCAGCAGCTTTCTAGGGGATGGGGCCGAGCAGTACTTC
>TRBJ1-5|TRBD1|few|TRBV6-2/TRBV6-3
CASRGTGNQPQRF
TGTGCCAGCAGGGGGACAGGGAATCAGCCCCAGCGTTTT
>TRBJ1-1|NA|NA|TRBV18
CASRRGGNTEAFF
TGTGCCAGCCGACGAGGTGGGAACACTGAAGCTTTCTTT
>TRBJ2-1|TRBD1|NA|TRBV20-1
CSAYDRASSYNEQFF
TGCAGTGCCTACGACAGGGCTAGCTCCTACAATGAGCAGTTCTTC
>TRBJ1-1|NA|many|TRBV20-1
CSARVGPLNTEAFF
TGCAGTGCTAGAGTAGGGCCTCTGAACACTGAAGCTTTCTTT
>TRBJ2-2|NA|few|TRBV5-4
CASSSDSNTGELFF
TGTGCCAGCAGCTCGGACTCAAACACCGGGGAGCTGTTTTTT
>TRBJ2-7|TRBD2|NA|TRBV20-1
CSAPASGGSSYEQYF
TGCAGTGCCCCCGCGTCGGGGGGAAGCTCCTACGAGCAGTACTTC
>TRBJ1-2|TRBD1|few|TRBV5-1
CASSPGTVNYGYTF
TGCGCCAGCAGCCCCGGGACAGTTAACTATGGCTACACCTTC